Here is one T cell receptor beta chain with its context. CDR3 length: 15 amino acids. Germline V CDR1 and CDR2: SGHRS, YFSETQ. Germline trimming cut 7 bases from V and 4 bases from J; bases unmatched to any gene: 6. This sample stems from a study of blood T cell repertoires in COVID-19. The overall study: Collection of acute and convalescent COVID-19 samples took place in the United States, Italy and Spain.

Here immunoSEQ multiplex PCR was the method, and the copy in TCRdb shows in-frame clones only, minus some. The table includes about 440,000 clones, 70% to 90% detected once. Participants reported their clinical history, and cohort assignment relied on those reports. The origin of this receptor is a woman aged 18-35 years with acute COVID-19. The chain has TRBV5-1 and TRBJ2-5; the match to TRBD2 covers 14 bases. Sequencing input: PBMCs or T cells enriched from blood (not recorded which). The CDR3: CASRLAGGPRETQYF. The CDR3 bases are TGCGCCAGCCGACTAGCGGGAGGGCCCCGAGAGACCCAGTACTTC.